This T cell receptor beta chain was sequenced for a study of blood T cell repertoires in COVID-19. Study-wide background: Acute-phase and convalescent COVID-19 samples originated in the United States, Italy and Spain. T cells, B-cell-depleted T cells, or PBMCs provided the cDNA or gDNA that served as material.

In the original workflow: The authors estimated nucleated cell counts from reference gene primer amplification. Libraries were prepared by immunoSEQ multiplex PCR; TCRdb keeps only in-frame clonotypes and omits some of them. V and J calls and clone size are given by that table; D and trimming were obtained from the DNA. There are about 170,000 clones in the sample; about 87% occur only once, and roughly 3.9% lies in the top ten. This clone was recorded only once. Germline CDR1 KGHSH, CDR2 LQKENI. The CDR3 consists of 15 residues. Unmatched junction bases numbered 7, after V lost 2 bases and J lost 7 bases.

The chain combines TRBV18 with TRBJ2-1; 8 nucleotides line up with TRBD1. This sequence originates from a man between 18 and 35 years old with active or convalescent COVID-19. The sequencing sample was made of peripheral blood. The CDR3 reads CASSPTGGNGNEQFF. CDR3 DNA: TGTGCCAGCTCACCAACAGGGGGAAATGGGAATGAGCAGTTCTTC.